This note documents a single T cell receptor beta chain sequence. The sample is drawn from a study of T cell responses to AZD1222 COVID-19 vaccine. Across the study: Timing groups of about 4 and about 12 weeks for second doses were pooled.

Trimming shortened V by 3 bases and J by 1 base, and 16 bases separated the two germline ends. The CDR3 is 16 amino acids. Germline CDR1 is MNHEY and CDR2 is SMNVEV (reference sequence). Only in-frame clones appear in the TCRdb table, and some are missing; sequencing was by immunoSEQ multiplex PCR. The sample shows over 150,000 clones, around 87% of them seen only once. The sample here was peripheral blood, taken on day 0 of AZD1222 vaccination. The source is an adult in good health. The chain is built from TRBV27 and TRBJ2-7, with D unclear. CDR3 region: CASSFYAGSISYEQYF. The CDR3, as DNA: TGTGCCAGCAGTTTTTATGCAGGTTCAATTTCCTACGAGCAGTACTTC.